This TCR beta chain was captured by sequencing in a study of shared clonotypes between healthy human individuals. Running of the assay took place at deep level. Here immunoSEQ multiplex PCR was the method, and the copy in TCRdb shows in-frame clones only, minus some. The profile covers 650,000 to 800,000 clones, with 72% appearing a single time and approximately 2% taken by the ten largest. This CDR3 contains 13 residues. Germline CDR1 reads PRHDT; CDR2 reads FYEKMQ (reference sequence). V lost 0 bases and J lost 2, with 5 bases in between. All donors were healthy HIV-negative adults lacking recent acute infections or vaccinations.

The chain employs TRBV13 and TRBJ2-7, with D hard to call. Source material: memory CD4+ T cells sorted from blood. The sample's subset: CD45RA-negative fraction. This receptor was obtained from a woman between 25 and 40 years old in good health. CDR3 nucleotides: TGTGCCAGCAGCTTAGGCCGGGCCTACGAGCAGTACTTC. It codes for CASSLGRAYEQYF.